Each of the 22 T cell receptor beta chains below was sequenced from the same sample in a study of beta chain features in type 1 diabetes. Findings of the study overall: A moderate, significant TCRB CDR3 shortening appeared in type 1 diabetes across four CD4+ subsets.

All of the isolated RNA was reverse transcribed, so expressed TCRB transcripts were sequenced. TCRdb keeps only in-frame clones here, not all; method: immunoSEQ multiplex PCR. Among more than 120,000 clones listed, 13% were seen once. These receptors' antigens are unknown. The sequencing input was central memory CD4+ T cells from blood. The receptors stem from a man younger than 30 with type 1 diabetes.

The sample holds one count of this clone. The chain recombines TRBV7-6 with TRBJ1-6; possible D gene TRBD1, 6 bases. This CDR3 contains 14 residues. The germline CDR1 and CDR2 sequences are SGHVS and FNYEAQ. Trimming took off 4 bases at V and 9 bases at J, with 13 bases between the two ends. CDR3 bases: TGTGCCAGCAGCTCAGGGCAGGGGAGTTCACCCCTCCACTTT. This gives the protein CASSSGQGSSPLHF.

The rearrangement links TRBV7-3 to TRBJ2-3; 11 positions agree with TRBD1. CDR3 length equals 15 residues. Trimming cost V 0 bases and J 5 bases; bases outside gene matches: 1. CDR1 is SGHTA, CDR2 FQGTGA, per germline. The DNA for the CDR3 is TGTGCCAGCAGCTTAACGGGACAGGGGGTAGATACGCAGTATTTT. This codes for CASSLTGQGVDTQYF.

This clone was counted only a few times. This rearrangement joins TRBV5-1 to TRBJ1-1; no reliable D call. Germline V gene data show CDR1 as SGHRS and CDR2 as YFSETQ. The V end was cut by 5 bases, the J end by 3 bases, with 14 bases between. This CDR3 spans 14 amino acids. This CDR3 is CASSLLGGDTEAFF. The CDR3 coding sequence is TGCGCCAGCAGTCTTCTGGGCGGAGACACTGAAGCTTTCTTT.

This clone was counted a few times. The gene calls are TRBV5-1 and TRBJ2-5; D unclear. V was pared by 4 bases and J by 1 base, with 5 bases between. The CDR3 loop spans 12 amino acids. Germline-derived CDR1 and CDR2 are SGHRS and YFSETQ. The CDR3 nucleotides read TGCGCCAGCAGCGCCGGCCAAGAGACCCAGTACTTC. It encodes CASSAGQETQYF.

This clone has just a few counts. The gene calls are TRBV6-6 and TRBJ1-6, with D uncertain. CDR3 length: 14 amino acids. Between the trimmed V and J ends, which lost 0 bases and 9 bases, there was a span of 9 bases. The germline V gene has CDR1 MNHNY and CDR2 SVGAGI (reference sequence). The chain's CDR3 is CASSYSGEGSPLHF. The CDR3 nucleotides are TGTGCCAGCAGTTACTCCGGGGAGGGTTCACCCCTCCACTTT.

The chain links TRBV30 to TRBJ2-1, with D perhaps given as TRBD1 or TRBD2 (6 bases each). Germline CDR1 GTSNPN, CDR2 SVGIG (reference sequence). The length of the CDR3 is 14 residues. V lost 4 bases to trimming and J lost 7 bases, with 17 bases between them. CDR3 nucleotide sequence: TGTGCCTGGATGAGGGGGGCCCTTGAGAATGAGCAGTTCTTC. Translation gives CAWMRGALENEQFF. Full variable domain (missing parts from reference TRBV30 and TRBJ2-1): SQTIHQWPATLVQPVGSPLSLECTVEGTSNPNLYWYRQAAGRGLQLLFYSVGIGQISSEVPQNLSASRPQDRQFILSSKKLLLSDSGFYLCAWMRGALENEQFFGPGTRLTVL.

This clone came up a few times. This chain joins TRBV5-1 and TRBJ2-3; D gene ambiguous. The CDR3 covers 16 residues. Germline-derived CDR1 and CDR2 are SGHRS and YFSETQ. V gave up 0 bases and J gave up 0 bases, with 11 bases separating them. CDR3 region: CASSLEDALSTDTQYF. For the CDR3, the DNA is TGCGCCAGCAGCTTGGAAGACGCTCTAAGCACAGATACGCAGTATTTT.

This clone was counted a few times. The rearrangement joins TRBV9 to TRBJ2-1; 10 nucleotides line up with TRBD1. V shed 3 bases, J shed 7 bases, and the junction held 10 bases outside the gene matches. This CDR3 region has 16 residues. Germline-derived CDR1 and CDR2 are SGDLS and YYNGEE. The CDR3 nucleotides are TGTGCCAGCAGCGCGACAGGGGGCTCTATTCGGAATGAGCAGTTCTTC. It codes for CASSATGGSIRNEQFF.

The sample holds a few counts of this clone. The rearrangement links TRBV10-3 to TRBJ2-7, with D possibly TRBD1 on 5 matching bases. The CDR3 has 14 amino acids. Germline V gene sequence: CDR1 ENHRY, CDR2 SYGVKD. Trimming removed 3 bases from V and 2 bases from J, with 11 bases in between. CDR3 nucleotide sequence: TGTGCCATCAGTGATAGGCAGGGCCCCTACGAGCAGTACTTC. As protein: CAISDRQGPYEQYF.

In this sample, this clone turned up once. The rearrangement joins TRBV9 to TRBJ2-5; D call uncertain. Germline V CDR1 and CDR2: SGDLS, YYNGEE. The CDR3 runs 17 residues. V shed 0 bases and J shed 2 bases, with 17 bases lying between them. The CDR3 DNA reads TGTGCCAGCAGCGTAGGTTATTCTGGCCAGGCTCAAGAGACCCAGTACTTC. As protein: CASSVGYSGQAQETQYF.

This chain links TRBV20-1 with TRBJ2-1, with TRBD1 as a possible D gene (6 bases). Between the trimmed V and J ends, which lost 5 bases and 7 bases, there was a span of 9 bases. The CDR3 is 11 amino acids. From germline, CDR1 is DFQATT and CDR2 SNEGSKA (reference sequence). CDR3 nucleotide sequence: TGCAGTGCTCACCAGGGGAATGAGCAGTTCTTC. This gives the protein CSAHQGNEQFF.

This clone was found a few times. The V call is TRBV11-2, the J call TRBJ2-2; 7 positions match TRBD1. Trimming at V came to 5 bases and at J to 4 bases, leaving 10 bases not matched to a gene. Germline V CDR1 and CDR2: SGHAT, FQNNGV. This CDR3 is built from 16 residues. The CDR3 reads CASSQTGSYGTGELFF. CDR3 DNA: TGTGCCAGCAGCCAGACAGGGTCCTACGGCACCGGGGAGCTGTTTTTT.

This clone was detected a few times. The chain combines TRBV27 with TRBJ1-1; D not certain. V was shortened by 3 bases and J by 11 bases, with 16 bases between the two germline ends. Germline-derived CDR1 and CDR2 are MNHEY and SMNVEV (reference sequence). The CDR3 length is 13 residues. The CDR3 DNA sequence: TGTGCCAGCAGTTTGGGGAGACTCGGCGAGGCTTTCTTT. Translation gives CASSLGRLGEAFF.

The chain links TRBV29-1 to TRBJ1-1, with TRBD1 matching 9 bases. Per the germline V gene, CDR1 is SQVTM and CDR2 is ANQGSEA. J gave up 4 bases and V 6 bases, and 3 bases lay outside the gene matches. There are 12 residues in the CDR3. In nucleotides, the CDR3 is TGCAGCGTGACAGGGGGAGGCACTGAAGCTTTCTTT. Encoded protein: CSVTGGGTEAFF.

The gene calls are TRBV5-4 and TRBJ2-1; 10 bases match TRBD2. There are 14 residues in the CDR3. CDR1 SGHNT and CDR2 YYREEE come from the germline V gene (reference sequence). Losses at the gene ends were 5 bases for V and 8 bases for J; bases not matched to a gene: 7. CDR3 protein: CASSGLAGDHEQFF. DNA of the CDR3: TGTGCCAGCAGTGGGCTAGCGGGGGACCATGAGCAGTTCTTC.

The chain combines TRBV5-1 with TRBJ2-7, with unresolved D. The CDR3 extends over 15 amino acids. Germline V gene lookup returns CDR1 SGHRS and CDR2 YFSETQ. Trimming shortened V by 0 bases and J by 0 bases, and 10 bases separated the two germline ends. CDR3 amino acids: CASSLDGAASYEQYF. CDR3 DNA: TGCGCCAGCAGCTTGGATGGTGCCGCCTCCTACGAGCAGTACTTC. Full variable domain (outside the CDR3, taken from reference TRBV5-1 and TRBJ2-7): KAGVTQTPRYLIKTRGQQVTLSCSPISGHRSVSWYQQTPGQGLQFLFEYFSETQRNKGNFPGRFSGRQFSNSRSEMNVSTLELGDSALYLCASSLDGAASYEQYFGPGTRLTVT.

This clone has only a few counts. The chain links TRBV4-2 to TRBJ2-5, with TRBD2 as a possible D gene (5 bases). V gave up 0 bases and J gave up 1 base, with 9 bases separating them. Germline V CDR1 and CDR2: LGHNA, YNFKEQ. CDR3 length: 15 amino acids. The CDR3 DNA reads TGTGCCAGCAGCCAAGATACGGGAAGCCAAGAGACCCAGTACTTC. Residues: CASSQDTGSQETQYF.

V gene TRBV6-1 combines with J gene TRBJ2-7; 9 nucleotides match TRBD1. The CDR3 is made up of 13 amino acids. V lost 6 bases and J lost 2; bases outside the gene matches: 2. From germline, CDR1 is MNHNS and CDR2 SASEGT. The CDR3 region has the DNA TGTGCCAGCAGAGACAGGGGGGCCTACGAGCAGTACTTC. Translating it yields CASRDRGAYEQYF.

This rearrangement joins TRBV7-2 to TRBJ1-1; TRBD1 is a possible D gene (6 bases). Between the trimmed V and J ends, which lost 3 bases and 4 bases, there was a span of 15 bases. CDR3 length: 15 amino acids. CDR1 is SGHTA and CDR2 is FQGNSA in the germline V gene. CDR3 protein: CASSFAGGMGTEAFF. CDR3 bases: TGTGCCAGCAGCTTCGCGGGGGGCATGGGCACTGAAGCTTTCTTT.

This clone was seen a few times. The chain is built from TRBV18 and TRBJ1-1, with D maybe TRBD1 (6 bases). The germline V gene encodes CDR1 KGHSH and CDR2 LQKENI. Trimming stripped 3 bases from V and 6 bases from J, with 17 bases between. The CDR3 is made up of 15 amino acids. DNA of the CDR3: TGTGCCAGCTCACCGGGGGCAGGGGTGGCCCCTGAAGCTTTCTTT. It translates to CASSPGAGVAPEAFF.

The chain links TRBV19 to TRBJ2-3; D not resolved. V shed 7 bases and J shed 4 bases, with 9 bases lying between them. CDR1 and CDR2 (germline): LNHDA, SQIVND (reference sequence). The CDR3 totals 12 residues. This CDR3 reads CASKSRADTQYF. CDR3 sequence (DNA): TGTGCCAGTAAGTCCCGGGCAGATACGCAGTATTTT. The full variable domain, completed using reference TRBV19 and TRBJ2-3, is DGGITQSPKYLFRKEGQNVTLSCEQNLNHDAMYWYRQDPGQGLRLIYYSQIVNDFQKGDIAEGYSVSREKKESFPLTVTSAQKNPTAFYLCASKSRADTQYFGPGTRLTVL.

The table lists this clone with a few counts. The V call is TRBV10-3, the J call TRBJ2-2, with 9 positions matching TRBD1. Trimming cost V 5 bases and J 7 bases; bases outside gene matches: 8. The length of the CDR3 is 15 residues. Germline CDR1 ENHRY, CDR2 SYGVKD. The CDR3 protein is CAISPGTGPGGELFF. The CDR3 DNA reads as TGTGCCATCAGTCCTGGGACAGGGCCGGGCGGGGAGCTGTTTTTT.